The next 21 T cell receptor beta chains were all read from a single sample in a study of T cells in Graves' hyperthyroidism and ophthalmopathy (dated by TCRdb to about 2019). Preparation of the library involved multiplex PCR. Instrument used: Illumina HiSeq 2000. TCR beta CDR3 regions were amplified from RNA transcripts. For the first round of RT-PCR on the TCR CDR3, the HTBI primer set was used together with the Qiagen OneStep RT-PCR kit. TCRdb itself trimmed the public reads at Q25 with fastp, ran MiXCR and retained productive beta chains. Entries that share a CDR3 protein sequence are merged under the most common genes and DNA. This sample holds roughly 500,000 distinct CDR3 sequences; roughly 16% were observed only once. The top ten clones comprise about 31% of the sample. Material: blood. Every receptor here comes from a woman aged 25 to 39 with Graves' ophthalmopathy.

In its sample, this clonotype was seen many times. This sequence joins TRBV3-1 and TRBJ2-7; 8 bases line up with TRBD1. The CDR3 is made up of 14 amino acids. V dropped 4 bases and J dropped 5; count of bases not matched to a gene: 7. The germline gives CDR1 LGHDT, CDR2 YNNKEL (reference sequence). The DNA of the CDR3 is TGTGCCAGCAGCCTCGTCGGACAGGGACACGAGCAGTACTTC. It yields the protein CASSLVGQGHEQYF.

This clonotype was picked up many times. The rearrangement links TRBV20-1 to TRBJ1-2, with 7 bases aligning to TRBD1. The CDR3 is made up of 13 amino acids. The V gene's germline CDR1 is DFQATT and CDR2 SNEGSKA (reference sequence). The V and J ends lost 3 bases and 3 bases, in that order; junction bases with no gene match: 4. CDR3 region: CSAREDRDYGYTF. As DNA, the CDR3 is TGCAGTGCTAGGGAAGACAGGGACTATGGCTACACCTTC.

The CDR3 DNA follows: TGTGCCAGCAGCTTAAGTACGGGCACCGGGGAGCTGTTTTTT. Protein product: CASSLSTGTGELFF. V usage is TRBV7-3 and J usage is TRBJ2-2; D remains ambiguous. V was clipped by 1 base and J by 4 bases, with 7 bases between them. The germline CDR1 and CDR2 sequences are SGHTA and FQGTGA. The CDR3 loop spans 14 amino acids.

The J gene is TRBJ1-2, the V gene TRBV7-3; D might be TRBD1 (5 bases). There are 17 residues in the CDR3. V shed 4 bases and J shed 6 bases, with 24 bases lying between them. Germline V gene data show CDR1 as SGHTA and CDR2 as FQGTGA. CDR3 protein: CASSSSGWGKFLHGYTF. The DNA of the CDR3 is TGTGCCAGCAGCTCTTCTGGGTGGGGGAAATTTCTACATGGCTACACCTTC.

The genes are TRBV27 and TRBJ2-2; 10 bases are shared with TRBD2. CDR1 and CDR2 from the germline V gene are MNHEY and SMNVEV (reference sequence). V trimming: 5 bases; J trimming: 6 bases; junction bases outside the gene matches: 9. The CDR3 extends over 16 amino acids. DNA of the CDR3: TGTGCCAGCAGTCCTCTAGCGGGAGTCAGTCCCGGGGAGCTGTTTTTT. This sequence encodes CASSPLAGVSPGELFF.

This clonotype was detected a few times. V is TRBV7-9 and J is TRBJ2-7; a possible D gene is TRBD1 (5 bases). CDR3 size: 14 residues. Trimming took off 6 bases at V and 3 bases at J, with 15 bases between the two ends. Germline lookup yields CDR1 SEHNR and CDR2 FQNEAQ (reference sequence). The CDR3 reads CASSLSTVHYEQYF. CDR3 in DNA: TGTGCCAGCAGTTTATCGACAGTTCACTACGAGCAGTACTTC.

This clonotype was counted many times. The chain couples TRBV20-1 to TRBJ2-2, with 9 bases identical to TRBD2. CDR3 length: 19 amino acids. V lost 3 bases to trimming and J lost 0 bases; unmatched junction nucleotides: 14. Germline loops: CDR1 DFQATT, CDR2 SNEGSKA (reference sequence). CDR3 nucleotides: TGCAGTGCTAGTATTACGGGACGGAAGCGGGAGGCGAACACCGGGGAGCTGTTTTTT. Translation gives CSASITGRKREANTGELFF.

The rearrangement uses TRBV28 and TRBJ2-7; possibly TRBD2 for D (5 bases). Trimming removed 6 bases at V and 4 bases at J, with 13 bases between. The CDR3 consists of 13 residues. Germline loops: CDR1 MDHEN, CDR2 SYDVKM. The CDR3 is CASSAGLAYEQYF. CDR3 DNA: TGTGCCAGCAGCGCGGGTCTAGCTTACGAGCAGTACTTC.

This clonotype was found many times. The chain joins TRBV5-1 to TRBJ2-1; TRBD2 is a possible D gene (5 bases). The CDR3 spans 13 residues. The germline V gene encodes CDR1 SGHRS and CDR2 YFSETQ. Trimming removed 4 bases from V and 8 bases from J, with 13 bases in between. In nucleotides, the CDR3 is TGCGCCAGCAGCATCCATACGAGGGATGAGCAGTTCTTC. Translating gives CASSIHTRDEQFF.

The sample holds many counts of this clonotype. This chain connects TRBV6-2 or TRBV6-3 to TRBJ2-1; 9 bases are shared with TRBD1. The V gene's germline CDR1 is MNHEY and CDR2 SVGEGT. This CDR3 has 15 amino acids. With V trimmed by 5 bases and J by 8 bases, 10 bases remained unmatched. DNA of the CDR3: TGTGCCAGCAGTGTCATCGGGACAGGGACCGATGAGCAGTTCTTC. Translating gives CASSVIGTGTDEQFF.

This chain connects TRBV14 to TRBJ2-5, with D hard to call. This CDR3 comprises 15 residues. Trimming removed 1 base at V and 1 base at J, with 10 bases between. The V gene's germline CDR1 is SGHDN and CDR2 FVKESK. The CDR3 DNA reads as TGTGCCAGCAGCCAAGTTGACCGGGCCCAAGAGACCCAGTACTTC. It yields the protein CASSQVDRAQETQYF.

This clonotype has only a few counts. CDR3 nucleotide sequence: TGTGCCAGCACCAGGGGCACCGGGGAGCTGTTTTTT. Translated: CASTRGTGELFF. The J gene is TRBJ2-2, the V gene TRBV12-3 or TRBV12-4, with D perhaps matching TRBD1 (6 bases). Trimming removed 7 bases from V and 4 bases from J, with 7 bases in between. The length of the CDR3 is 12 residues.

This clonotype appeared many times. This chain joins TRBV27 and TRBJ2-1; D not resolved. The CDR3 has 13 amino acids. Trimming took off 4 bases at V and 5 bases at J, with 9 bases between the two ends. The germline gives CDR1 MNHEY, CDR2 SMNVEV (reference sequence). The DNA for the CDR3 is TGTGCCAGCAGTTCATGGAGCCACAATGAGCAGTTCTTC. Translating it yields CASSSWSHNEQFF.

CDR3 in amino acids: CAWSTGHEQYF. For the CDR3, the DNA is TGTGCCTGGAGCACAGGGCACGAGCAGTACTTC. The chain couples TRBV30 to TRBJ2-7; TRBD1 is a possible D gene (6 bases). V gave up 3 bases and J gave up 5 bases, with 8 bases separating them. This CDR3 region has 11 residues. The germline CDR1 and CDR2 sequences are GTSNPN and SVGIG (reference sequence).

This clonotype showed up just a few times. The chain couples TRBV28 to TRBJ2-7; a weak D match, TRBD1 (6 bases). This CDR3 is built from 14 residues. Germline assignment: CDR1 MDHEN and CDR2 SYDVKM. Trimming cost V 3 bases and J 2 bases, with 11 bases left between them. As DNA, the CDR3 is TGTGCCAGCAGTTTTATCGGACAGACCTACGAGCAGTACTTC. Protein product: CASSFIGQTYEQYF.

This clonotype occurred a few times. This chain connects TRBV2 to TRBJ2-7; D is unclear. This CDR3 contains 12 residues. Between the trimmed V and J ends, which lost 2 bases and 2 bases, there was a span of 4 bases. CDR1 SNHLY and CDR2 FYNNEI come from the germline V gene. As DNA, the CDR3 is TGTGCCAGCAGTGAACGAGCCTACGAGCAGTACTTC. Amino acids: CASSERAYEQYF.

The V and J genes are TRBV20-1 and TRBJ2-7; TRBD1 might be the D (6 bases). The CDR3 has 14 residues. The V end was cut by 1 base, the J end by 2 bases, with 12 bases between. Per the germline V gene, CDR1 is DFQATT and CDR2 is SNEGSKA (reference sequence). CDR3 amino acids: CSARGTADPYEQYF. CDR3 in DNA: TGCAGTGCTAGAGGGACAGCAGACCCCTACGAGCAGTACTTC.

This clonotype was detected only once. A read error may be the cause here, since a much bigger clone is one base away. The chain employs TRBV7-3 and TRBJ2-3; 9 bases agree with TRBD2. This CDR3 is built from 15 residues. Germline assignment: CDR1 SGHTA and CDR2 FQGTGA. CDR3 sequence (DNA): TGTGCCAACAGCTTACTTAGCGGGAGAATATATACGCAGTATTTT. Protein product: CANSLLSGRIYTQYF.

This clonotype was counted many times. V and J are TRBV29-1 and TRBJ2-1, with a tentative D call TRBD2 (5 bases). V was trimmed by 4 bases and J by 6 bases, leaving 10 bases between them. This CDR3 is 12 amino acids long. Germline V gene lookup returns CDR1 SQVTM and CDR2 ANQGSEA. The CDR3 loop reads CSVVSGVNEQFF. CDR3 bases: TGCAGCGTTGTGTCCGGGGTCAATGAGCAGTTCTTC.

The sample holds a few counts of this clonotype. The chain employs TRBV3-1 and TRBJ2-2, with unresolved D. The V gene lost 2 bases and the J gene lost 6 bases, with 1 base spanning the gap. Germline CDR1 LGHDT, CDR2 YNNKEL (reference sequence). The CDR3 covers 11 residues. CDR3 DNA sequence: TGTGCCAGCAGCCAATCCGGGGAGCTGTTTTTT. It is translated as CASSQSGELFF.

This clonotype was recorded a few times. V and J are TRBV29-1 and TRBJ2-1; 10 bases are a match to TRBD2. Looked up from germline, CDR1 is SQVTM and CDR2 is ANQGSEA. This CDR3 comprises 13 residues. The V and J ends lost 8 bases and 4 bases, in that order; junction bases with no gene match: 5. The CDR3 spells CSSQREGYNEQFF. In DNA form, the CDR3 reads TGCAGCTCCCAGCGGGAGGGATACAATGAGCAGTTCTTC.